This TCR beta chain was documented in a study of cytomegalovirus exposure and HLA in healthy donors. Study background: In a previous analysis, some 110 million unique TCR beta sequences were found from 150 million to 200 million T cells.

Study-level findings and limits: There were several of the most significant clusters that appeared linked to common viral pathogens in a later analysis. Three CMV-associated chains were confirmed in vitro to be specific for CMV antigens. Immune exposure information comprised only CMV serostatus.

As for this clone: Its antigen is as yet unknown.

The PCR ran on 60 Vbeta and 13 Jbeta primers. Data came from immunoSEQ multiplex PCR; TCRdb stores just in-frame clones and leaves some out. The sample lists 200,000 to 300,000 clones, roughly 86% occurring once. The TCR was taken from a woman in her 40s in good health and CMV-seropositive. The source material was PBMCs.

CDR3 DNA sequence: TGTGCCATCACTCAGGGATTGAACACTGAAGCTTTCTTT. Amino acids: CAITQGLNTEAFF. This sequence joins TRBV10-3 and TRBJ1-1, with D tentatively TRBD1 (5 bases). Trimming pared 7 bases from V and 0 bases from J, leaving 9 bases between. Germline loops: CDR1 ENHRY, CDR2 SYGVKD. CDR3 length equals 13 residues.